The 6 T cell receptor beta chains in this list originate from one sample, sequenced in a study of shared clonotypes between healthy human individuals. TCRdb keeps only in-frame clones here, not all; method: immunoSEQ multiplex PCR. The sample includes about 2 million clones, about 94% of them seen just once. Naive CD8 cells lacked CD45RO, underwent positive selection for CCR7 and left out terminally differentiated effector memory CD45RA+ cells. The source material was naive CD8+ T cells sorted from blood. These receptors came from a man between 18 and 35 years old in good health.

The CDR3 bases are TGCGCCAGCAGCCAATTTGGGGGGGCAGATACGCAGTATTTT. Protein sequence: CASSQFGGADTQYF. The rearrangement joins TRBV4-1 to TRBJ2-3, with 7 bases matching TRBD2. Germline CDR1 MGHRA, CDR2 YSYEKL. Trimming cost V 2 bases and J 4 bases; bases outside gene matches: 3. CDR3 length equals 14 residues.

This chain connects TRBV27 to TRBJ1-5; 9 nucleotides align to TRBD1. J lost 0 bases, V lost 0 bases, and 3 bases had no gene match. CDR1 and CDR2 from the germline V gene are MNHEY and SMNVEV (reference sequence). CDR3 length equals 17 residues. The CDR3 bases are TGTGCCAGCAGTTTATCCGGGGACAGGGTTAGCAATCAGCCCCAGCATTTT. Its translation is CASSLSGDRVSNQPQHF.

The chain is built from TRBV6-5 and TRBJ1-5, with D tentatively TRBD1 (5 bases). V dropped 2 bases and J dropped 6 bases, with 11 bases sitting between them. Germline V CDR1 and CDR2: MNHEY, SVGAGI. The CDR3 contains 14 residues. In DNA form, the CDR3 reads TGTGCCAGCAGTTACGGGGGGATGGGTCAGCCCCAGCATTTT. Protein sequence: CASSYGGMGQPQHF.

This rearrangement joins TRBV5-4 to TRBJ2-7; tentative D call: TRBD2 (5 bases). Germline CDR1 is SGHNT and CDR2 is YYREEE (reference sequence). There are 13 residues in the CDR3. Trimming shortened V by 1 base and J by 2 bases, and 7 bases separated the two germline ends. The CDR3 DNA is TGTGCCAGCAGCTTGCGGGATCCCTACGAGCAGTACTTC. It is translated as CASSLRDPYEQYF.

For this clone: Sequence at one end of the junction differs from germline and may be a read error. V gene TRBV7-7 combines with J gene TRBJ2-5, with D maybe TRBD1 (6 bases). Germline-derived CDR1 and CDR2 are SSHAT and FNYEAQ (reference sequence). The length of the CDR3 is 14 residues. CDR3 bases: TGTGCTAGCAGCCCACGGACAGCGCAAGAGACCCAGTACTTC. Its translation: CASSPRTAQETQYF.

The table lists this clone with a count of one. The chain recombines TRBV7-9 with TRBJ1-6, with D possibly TRBD1 on 6 matching bases. Trimming stripped 5 bases from V and 7 bases from J, with 21 bases between. The CDR3 loop spans 17 amino acids. Looked up from germline, CDR1 is SEHNR and CDR2 is FQNEAQ (reference sequence). The CDR3 region has the DNA TGTGCCAGCAGCCCCCCCCTCGTGACAGGAAAAAATTCACCCCTCCACTTT. Protein sequence: CASSPPLVTGKNSPLHF.